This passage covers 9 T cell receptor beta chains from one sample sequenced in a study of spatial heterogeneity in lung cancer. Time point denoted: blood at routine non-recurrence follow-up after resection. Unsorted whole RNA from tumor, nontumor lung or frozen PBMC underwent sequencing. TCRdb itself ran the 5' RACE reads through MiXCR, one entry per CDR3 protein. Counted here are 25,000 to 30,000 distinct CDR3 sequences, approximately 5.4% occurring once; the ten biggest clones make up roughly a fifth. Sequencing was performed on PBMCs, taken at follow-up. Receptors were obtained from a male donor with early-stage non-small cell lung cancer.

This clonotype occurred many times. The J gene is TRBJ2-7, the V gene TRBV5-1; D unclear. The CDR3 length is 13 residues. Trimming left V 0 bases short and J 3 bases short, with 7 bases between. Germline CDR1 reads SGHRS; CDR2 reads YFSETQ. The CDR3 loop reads CASSLDQLYEQYF. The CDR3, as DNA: TGCGCCAGCAGCTTGGATCAACTCTACGAGCAGTACTTC.

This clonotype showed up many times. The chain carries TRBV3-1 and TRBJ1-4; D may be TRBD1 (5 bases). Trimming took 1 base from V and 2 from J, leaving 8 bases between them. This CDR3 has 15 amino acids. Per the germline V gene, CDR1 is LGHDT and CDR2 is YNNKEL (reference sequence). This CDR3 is CASSQGQGTNEKLFF. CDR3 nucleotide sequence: TGTGCCAGCAGCCAAGGCCAGGGCACTAATGAAAAACTGTTTTTT.

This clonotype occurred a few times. The CDR3: CASSFGQAREQYF. The CDR3 coding sequence is TGTGCCAGCAGCTTCGGACAGGCAAGGGAGCAGTACTTC. The chain is built from TRBV11-2 and TRBJ2-7; TRBD1 aligns across 7 bases. With 3 bases clipped from V and 7 bases from J, the junction kept 6 bases outside the gene matches. Germline values: CDR1 SGHAT, CDR2 FQNNGV. CDR3 length: 13 residues.

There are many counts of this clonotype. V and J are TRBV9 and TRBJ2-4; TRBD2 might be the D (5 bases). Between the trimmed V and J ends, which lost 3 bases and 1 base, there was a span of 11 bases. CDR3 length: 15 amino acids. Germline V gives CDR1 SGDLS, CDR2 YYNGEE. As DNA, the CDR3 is TGTGCCAGCAGCGACGAGGACTGGGCCAAAAACATTCAGTACTTC. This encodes CASSDEDWAKNIQYF.

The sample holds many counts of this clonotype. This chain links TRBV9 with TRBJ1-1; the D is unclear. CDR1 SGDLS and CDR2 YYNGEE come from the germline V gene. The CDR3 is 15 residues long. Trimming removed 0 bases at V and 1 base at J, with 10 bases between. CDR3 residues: CASSVEGRQNTEAFF. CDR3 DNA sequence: TGTGCCAGCAGCGTAGAAGGGCGTCAGAACACTGAAGCTTTCTTT.

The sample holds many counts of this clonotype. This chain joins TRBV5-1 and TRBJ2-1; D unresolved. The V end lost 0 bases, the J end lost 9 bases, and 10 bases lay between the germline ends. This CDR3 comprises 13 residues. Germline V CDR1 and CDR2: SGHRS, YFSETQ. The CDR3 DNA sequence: TGCGCCAGCAGCTTGGTCCCGATCGGTGAGCAGTTCTTC. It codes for CASSLVPIGEQFF.

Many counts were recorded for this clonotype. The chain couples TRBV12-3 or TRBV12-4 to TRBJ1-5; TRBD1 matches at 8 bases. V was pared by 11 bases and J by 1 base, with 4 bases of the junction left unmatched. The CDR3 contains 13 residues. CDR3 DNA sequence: TGTGCCTCCCGGACAGGGAGCAATCAGCCCCAGCATTTT. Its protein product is CASRTGSNQPQHF.

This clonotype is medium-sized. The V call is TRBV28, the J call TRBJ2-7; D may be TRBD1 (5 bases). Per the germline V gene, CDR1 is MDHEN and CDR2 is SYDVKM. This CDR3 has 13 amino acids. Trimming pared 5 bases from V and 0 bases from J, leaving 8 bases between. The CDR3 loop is CASSRQHSYEQYF. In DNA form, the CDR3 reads TGTGCCAGCAGTCGACAGCACTCCTACGAGCAGTACTTC.

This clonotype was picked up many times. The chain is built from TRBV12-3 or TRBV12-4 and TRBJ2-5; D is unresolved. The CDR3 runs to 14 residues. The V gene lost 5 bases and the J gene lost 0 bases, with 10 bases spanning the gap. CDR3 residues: CASSKDGNQETQYF. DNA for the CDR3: TGTGCCAGCAGTAAGGACGGAAACCAAGAGACCCAGTACTTC.